This T cell receptor (beta chain) was profiled in a study of shared clonotypes between healthy human individuals. Study-wide results and limits: Memory subsets generally showed lower estimated richness than naive subsets. Sequencing of the sorted subsets was shown by rarefaction to be incomplete despite large depth. Clonotypes not shared had lower generation probabilities than those common to all four donors.

Concerning this clone: Its target is unknown.

The authors loaded about 200 ng DNA, 27,000 or so T cell genomes, into sorted-subset replicate PCRs. The data were produced by immunoSEQ multiplex PCR, yet TCRdb's version contains in-frame clones alone and is incomplete. The sample consists of about 2.4 million clones, approximately 93% of them appearing once. Trimming removed 5 bases at V and 2 bases at J, with 13 bases between. The CDR3 extends over 14 amino acids. In germline, CDR1 is MGHDK, CDR2 SYGVNS. The J gene is TRBJ2-7, the V gene TRBV25-1; no reliable D call. The sequence came from a man between 18 and 29 years old in good health. Some clones in this sample may be carry-over from other donors' samples. The sample taken for sequencing was naive CD4+ T cells from PBMCs. The subset here: CD45RA+ positively selected. CDR3 amino acids: CASSLTIPPYEQYF. In nucleotides, the CDR3 is TGTGCCAGCAGTCTCACTATCCCTCCCTACGAGCAGTACTTC.